These 18 T cell receptor beta chains originate from one sample sequenced in a study of T-cell memory formation after mild COVID-19. TCRdb fed the 5' RACE reads into MiXCR, producing one record per CDR3 protein. Found here are nearly 110,000 distinct CDR3 sequences, around an eighth of them singletons; the top ten hold less than 45%. Sequencing was performed on PBMCs or a T cell subset sorted from them (not recorded which). The receptors derive from a man aged 18-30 years who had mild COVID-19 (a few samples of this study predate the infection). Cell type and time point are not known.

The table lists this clonotype with a few counts. The rearrangement joins TRBV18 to TRBJ1-4, with 9 bases matching TRBD1. The germline V gene encodes CDR1 KGHSH and CDR2 LQKENI. V was clipped by 6 bases and J by 0 bases; unmatched bases: 17. The CDR3 has 20 amino acids. CDR3 DNA sequence: TGTGCCAGCTCTCTTACCGGGACAGGGATTTATGTCTCAACTAATGAAAAACTGTTTTTT. Protein product: CASSLTGTGIYVSTNEKLFF.

The chain joins TRBV7-2 to TRBJ2-3; D call uncertain. The germline gives CDR1 SGHTA, CDR2 FQGNSA. The CDR3 sequence is 15 residues long. With 3 bases removed from V and 4 bases from J, the gap between germline ends came to 14 bases. The CDR3 coding sequence is TGTGCCAGCAGCTTCGGTGTAGGGTTGTCAGATACGCAGTATTTT. Translated: CASSFGVGLSDTQYF.

This clonotype has more than one count but fewer than ten. The chain recombines TRBV4-1 with TRBJ1-1; D uncertain. In germline, CDR1 is MGHRA, CDR2 YSYEKL. This CDR3 is 14 amino acids long. V was cut by 1 base and J by 0 bases, with 6 bases left in between. The chain's CDR3 is CASSQAGMNTEAFF. CDR3 bases: TGCGCCAGCAGCCAAGCGGGAATGAACACTGAAGCTTTCTTT.

This clonotype was counted at least ten times. The chain links TRBV11-2 to TRBJ1-1; the D is unclear. There are 11 residues in the CDR3. The V and J ends lost 4 bases and 8 bases respectively, with 8 bases between them. Per the germline V gene, CDR1 is SGHAT and CDR2 is FQNNGV. This CDR3 is CASSYSTEAFF. DNA of the CDR3: TGTGCCAGCAGCTATTCGACGGAAGCTTTCTTT.

The chain recombines TRBV7-9 with TRBJ2-1, with TRBD2 matching 9 bases. Germline V gene data show CDR1 as SEHNR and CDR2 as FQNEAQ (reference sequence). This CDR3 region has 15 residues. With V trimmed by 8 bases and J by 6 bases, 11 bases remained unmatched. The CDR3 DNA reads as TGTGCCAGCCCCATCGGGACTAGCAGGGTCAATGAGCAGTTCTTC. It codes for CASPIGTSRVNEQFF. Drawing the rest from reference TRBV7-9 and TRBJ2-1, the complete variable domain is DTGVSQNPRHKITKRGQNVTFRCDPISEHNRLYWYRQTLGQGPEFLTYFQNEAQLEKSRLLSDRFSAERPKGSFSTLEIQRTEQGDSAMYLCASPIGTSRVNEQFFGPGTRLTVL.

There are many counts of this clonotype. V usage is TRBV4-3 and J usage is TRBJ2-1, with D perhaps being TRBD1 or TRBD2 (5 bases each). The CDR3 spans 15 residues. Trimming stripped 5 bases from V and 0 bases from J, with 11 bases between. Germline V gives CDR1 LGHNA, CDR2 YSLEER. The CDR3 DNA is TGCGCCAGCAGCGAGGGGACGGCCTCCTACAATGAGCAGTTCTTC. It yields the protein CASSEGTASYNEQFF.

This clonotype was recorded at least ten times. V usage is TRBV5-1 and J usage is TRBJ2-7; 9 bases fit TRBD1. Germline V gene sequence: CDR1 SGHRS, CDR2 YFSETQ. V lost 1 base, J lost 4 bases, and 9 bases stayed unmatched. The CDR3 consists of 16 residues. The CDR3 is CASSLITRDREYEQYF. CDR3 in DNA: TGCGCCAGCAGCTTGATAACGAGGGACAGGGAGTACGAGCAGTACTTC.

This chain connects TRBV10-3 to TRBJ2-6; TRBD1 matches at 7 bases. V lost 3 bases to trimming and J lost 3 bases; unmatched junction nucleotides: 5. Germline-derived CDR1 and CDR2 are ENHRY and SYGVKD. The CDR3 is 16 amino acids. As DNA, the CDR3 is TGTGCCATCAGTGATTCAGGGGGTGATGGGGCCAACGTCCTGACTTTC. As protein: CAISDSGGDGANVLTF.

The chain combines TRBV3-1 with TRBJ2-1; maybe TRBD1 (5 bases). The CDR3 is 14 residues long. CDR1 is LGHDT, CDR2 YNNKEL, per germline (reference sequence). V lost 4 bases, J lost 2 bases, and 9 bases lay in between. In nucleotides, the CDR3 is TGTGCCAGCAGCCCAGGGTTGGCCTACAATGAGCAGTTCTTC. Amino acid sequence: CASSPGLAYNEQFF.

This chain uses TRBV20-1 with TRBJ2-3; TRBD2 might be the D (5 bases). CDR1 is DFQATT, CDR2 SNEGSKA, per germline (reference sequence). The V end lost 0 bases, the J end lost 1 base, and 14 bases lay between the germline ends. The CDR3 is 16 residues long. Here the CDR3 DNA reads TGCAGTGCTAGAGATGACGGGAAGTGGGGCACAGATACGCAGTATTTT. Residues: CSARDDGKWGTDTQYF.

The V call is TRBV4-1, the J call TRBJ2-2; 9 bases are a match to TRBD1. The CDR3 has 17 amino acids. Germline V CDR1 and CDR2: MGHRA, YSYEKL. J gave up 7 bases and V 7 bases, and 16 bases lay outside the gene matches. CDR3 protein: CASTLERRDRELGELFF. CDR3 DNA: TGCGCCAGCACCTTAGAACGGAGGGACAGGGAACTCGGGGAGCTGTTTTTT.

The J gene is TRBJ2-1, the V gene TRBV6-2 or TRBV6-3, with a weak D call TRBD2 (6 bases). CDR1 is MNHEY and CDR2 is SVGEGT in the germline V gene. The CDR3 has 13 residues. V gave up 7 bases and J gave up 4 bases, with 11 bases separating them. The CDR3 DNA sequence: TGTGCCAGCACGGGACTGTTGTACAATGAGCAGTTCTTC. Encoded protein: CASTGLLYNEQFF.

The chain links TRBV4-3 to TRBJ1-2; the D gene is possibly TRBD1 (5 bases). The germline CDR1 and CDR2 sequences are LGHNA and YSLEER. The V end was cut by 0 bases, the J end by 5 bases, with 19 bases between. CDR3 length: 17 residues. Written as DNA, the CDR3 is TGCGCCAGCAGCCAAGATTATATCGGACACCAGTTTTATGGCTACACCTTC. Its protein is CASSQDYIGHQFYGYTF.

CDR3 amino acids: CASSFTPDTQYF. The DNA of the CDR3 is TGTGCCAGCAGTTTTACACCAGATACGCAGTATTTT. This chain joins TRBV7-9 and TRBJ2-3; D unclear. CDR1 and CDR2 from the germline V gene are SEHNR and FQNEAQ (reference sequence). The CDR3 totals 12 residues. V lost 6 bases and J lost 4, with 8 bases in between.

This clonotype was picked up a small number of times. This rearrangement joins TRBV24-1 to TRBJ2-4; 7 bases are shared with TRBD2. The ends lost 9 bases at V and 0 bases at J; junction bases unmatched: 10. CDR3 length equals 16 residues. Germline CDR1 is KGHDR and CDR2 is SFDVKD. The CDR3 DNA reads as TGTGCCACCGCCCTGGAGCGGGGACTAGCCAAAAACATTCAGTACTTC. Its translation is CATALERGLAKNIQYF.

This clonotype was seen a handful of times. J is TRBJ2-6 and V is TRBV24-1; 7 nucleotides align to TRBD1. Germline loops: CDR1 KGHDR, CDR2 SFDVKD. The CDR3 extends over 17 amino acids. Losses at the gene ends were 2 bases for V and 4 bases for J; bases not matched to a gene: 7. The CDR3 region is CATSDSTGRLGANVLTF. In nucleotides, the CDR3 is TGTGCCACCAGTGATTCGACAGGGAGATTGGGGGCCAACGTCCTGACTTTC.

This clonotype was detected only a few times. The chain has TRBV20-1 and TRBJ2-7, with a possible D match to TRBD2 (5 bases). The V gene lost 6 bases and the J gene lost 3 bases, with 6 bases spanning the gap. CDR3 length equals 10 residues. Germline CDR1 is DFQATT and CDR2 is SNEGSKA (reference sequence). This CDR3 reads CSAGDYEQYF. For the CDR3, the DNA is TGCAGTGCCGGGGACTACGAGCAGTACTTC.

V gene TRBV15 combines with J gene TRBJ2-3, with D unresolved. CDR1 is LNHNV, CDR2 YYDKDF, per germline (reference sequence). Deletions cut 5 bases from V and 6 bases from J, with 18 bases between. The CDR3 totals 15 residues. The CDR3 DNA is TGTGCCACCAGCGTCCAGAGCGCCACCACCGATACGCAGTATTTT. This translates into CATSVQSATTDTQYF.